This T cell receptor (beta chain) is drawn from a study of identical twins. This clonotype was observed at least ten times. The antigen is unknown. Template switching added a universal primer site, and cDNA bore unique molecular identifiers. TCRdb reprocessed the 5' RACE reads with MiXCR, giving one entry per CDR3 protein. The sample contains around 690,000 distinct CDR3 sequences, 21% of which appear only once. Per the germline V gene, CDR1 is SGDLS and CDR2 is YYNGEE. Trimming removed 3 bases from V and 2 bases from J, with 9 bases in between. The CDR3 length is 13 residues. Study outcomes and limitations: One should note that invariant MAIT and iNKT cells could partly confound zero-insertion analyses.

The same sample was also studied in work on T cells expressing NK-cell markers. Per that study: It was sorted CD3+CD56-NKG2C+, CD3+CD56+NKG2C- and CD3+CD56+NKG2C+ T cells that provided the TCR beta repertoires. NKG2C+ dominant clonotype frequencies in several donors were 1.0-7.0% of CD8+ T cells.

This TCR was sampled from a woman between 18 and 30 years old in good health. The V and J genes are TRBV9 and TRBJ2-7, with D unresolved. The sample comprised PBMCs. CDR3: CASSATPAYEQYF. Written as DNA, the CDR3 is TGTGCCAGCAGCGCCACCCCCGCCTACGAGCAGTACTTC.